Below are 9 T cell receptor beta chains sequenced from a single sample in a study of blood T cell repertoires in COVID-19. Assay: immunoSEQ multiplex PCR; the TCRdb copy retains only in-frame clones and omits some. The table has fewer than 350,000 clones, around 90% seen once; the top ten hold less than 2%. The sample comprised PBMCs or T cells enriched from blood (not recorded which). Every receptor here comes from a woman in her forties who had recovered from COVID-19.

V is TRBV2 and J is TRBJ1-6; 7 bases agree with TRBD1. V dropped 10 bases and J dropped 8; count of bases not matched to a gene: 11. There are 14 residues in the CDR3. Germline CDR1 and CDR2: SNHLY and FYNNEI. The chain's CDR3 is CATKRQGRDSPLHF. CDR3 nucleotides: TGTGCCACAAAAAGACAGGGTCGAGATTCACCCCTCCACTTT.

The gene calls are TRBV2 and TRBJ2-2; D unresolved. Germline CDR1 reads SNHLY; CDR2 reads FYNNEI. The CDR3 has 14 residues. V lost 4 bases and J lost 1, with 7 bases in between. The CDR3 nucleotides are TGTGCCAGCAGTGTAGAGAGGAACACCGGGGAGCTGTTTTTT. Protein: CASSVERNTGELFF.

V is TRBV7-8 and J is TRBJ2-1; 8 positions match TRBD2. The CDR3 contains 14 residues. V shed 1 base, J shed 6 bases, and the junction held 2 bases outside the gene matches. Germline values: CDR1 SGHVS, CDR2 FQNEAQ. CDR3 sequence reads: CASSLEREGNEQFF. CDR3 coding DNA: TGTGCCAGCAGCTTAGAACGGGAGGGCAATGAGCAGTTCTTC.

The chain carries TRBV5-1 and TRBJ1-3, with D unresolved. Germline CDR1 reads SGHRS; CDR2 reads YFSETQ. The germline V and J ends were trimmed by 4 bases and 4 bases, with 18 bases remaining between them. The CDR3 has 16 residues. The CDR3 DNA reads TGCGCCAGCAGCGAAACCCCGGGGAGGTCCGGAAACACCATATATTTT. Translated: CASSETPGRSGNTIYF.

The chain couples TRBV2 to TRBJ2-3; possible D gene TRBD2, 5 bases. Germline CDR1 SNHLY, CDR2 FYNNEI. The CDR3 loop spans 14 amino acids. Trimming pared 5 bases from V and 7 bases from J, leaving 16 bases between. This chain's CDR3 is CASSRTGKGYTQYF. Here the CDR3 DNA reads TGTGCCAGCAGTCGGACTGGAAAAGGCTATACGCAGTATTTT.

This chain uses TRBV21-1 with TRBJ2-7; the DNA was not compared with TRBD1, the D call given in the table. TRBV21-1 counts as a pseudogene. This CDR3 comprises 18 residues. CDR3 residues: CASSNPPQPTGAAYEQYF. The DNA of the CDR3 is TGTGCCAGCAGCAATCCACCGCAACCGACAGGGGCCGCCTACGAGCAGTACTTC.

This clone was recorded once. This chain connects TRBV5-1 to TRBJ2-3; 10 positions agree with TRBD2. J gave up 4 bases and V 3 bases, and 5 bases lay outside the gene matches. The CDR3 is made up of 15 amino acids. Per the germline V gene, CDR1 is SGHRS and CDR2 is YFSETQ. In nucleotides, the CDR3 is TGCGCCAGCAGCTATAGCGGGGGGTTGGCAGATACGCAGTATTTT. It codes for CASSYSGGLADTQYF.

The chain has TRBV11-2 and TRBJ1-2, with TRBD1 matching 7 bases. CDR3 length: 15 amino acids. Germline CDR1 is SGHAT and CDR2 is FQNNGV. V shed 5 bases, J shed 4 bases, and the junction held 10 bases outside the gene matches. As DNA, the CDR3 is TGTGCCAGCAGCCACCTCCGGGACAGAACCTATGGCTACACCTTC. This gives the protein CASSHLRDRTYGYTF.

CDR3 bases: TGTGCCAGCAGCCCCCCTGGGAGTACAGGGAGGGACACTGAAGCTTTCTTT. The encoded protein is CASSPPGSTGRDTEAFF. The chain recombines TRBV7-2 with TRBJ1-1; maybe TRBD1 (6 bases). Trimming shortened V by 5 bases and J by 3 bases, and 22 bases separated the two germline ends. The CDR3 is made up of 17 amino acids. Germline V gene lookup returns CDR1 SGHTA and CDR2 FQGNSA.